The 7 T cell receptor beta chains below all came from one sample that was sequenced in a study of low-dose radiotherapy and immunotherapy resistance in tumors (dated 2022 in TCRdb). Superscript III and a set of TRAV- and TRBV-specific primers were used to synthesize first-strand cDNA, so that both TCRalpha and TCRbeta chains were covered. An approximately 19-cycle PCR with Phusion amplified the TCRs, pairing a constant-region primer with the adapter that was attached to the V primers. TCRdb reprocessing: public reads trimmed at Q25 with fastp, clones called with MiXCR, in-frame beta chains kept. Rows are combined by CDR3 protein, so each entry shows the most common genes and DNA. This sample has about 11,000 distinct CDR3 sequences in its table, and 65% of those were observed once. The top ten clones comprise 12% of the sample. These receptors were collected from a human donor with advanced metastatic prostate, ovarian, gallbladder or colorectal cancer (not recorded which). This table probably holds off-target reads from a library built for another chain.

The V call is TRBV18, the J call TRBJ1-1; possibly TRBD1 for D (6 bases). The CDR3 is 13 amino acids. The V gene lost 8 bases and the J gene lost 5 bases, with 15 bases spanning the gap. Germline V gene data show CDR1 as KGHSH and CDR2 as LQKENI. The CDR3 sequence is CASRHRAGTEAFF. CDR3 sequence (DNA): TGTGCCAGCCGCCACAGGGCGGGGACTGAAGCTTTCTTT.

This clonotype was counted once. The V and J genes are TRBV7-2 and TRBJ1-5; no clear D. Between the trimmed V and J ends, which lost 1 base and 0 bases, there was a span of 10 bases. Per the germline V gene, CDR1 is SGHTA and CDR2 is FQGNSA. The CDR3 runs 16 residues. The CDR3 DNA reads as TGTGCCAGCAGCTTAGATGCGGGAGGTAGCAATCAGCCCCAGCATTTT. Translating gives CASSLDAGGSNQPQHF.

In this sample, this clonotype turned up once. The J gene is TRBJ2-7, the V gene TRBV11-2; possible D gene TRBD1, 6 bases. The CDR3 is 14 amino acids. Trimming removed 2 bases from V and 3 bases from J, with 11 bases in between. The germline V gene encodes CDR1 SGHAT and CDR2 FQNNGV. CDR3 sequence: CASSLYGGRYEQYF. CDR3 DNA: TGTGCCAGCAGCTTATATGGGGGCCGCTACGAGCAGTACTTC.

The CDR3 spells CASSLEPAGASYNEQFF. CDR3 nucleotide sequence: TGCGCCAGCAGCTTGGAGCCAGCGGGGGCCAGTTACAATGAGCAGTTCTTC. The J gene is TRBJ2-1, the V gene TRBV5-1, with 8 bases that match TRBD2. There are 17 residues in the CDR3. Germline V gene sequence: CDR1 SGHRS, CDR2 YFSETQ. The junction had 9 bases not matched to a gene; V was cut back by 0 bases and J by 4 bases.

The chain recombines TRBV4-2 with TRBJ1-6; D is unresolved. V shed 0 bases and J shed 0 bases, with 3 bases lying between them. This CDR3 comprises 15 residues. CDR1 and CDR2 from the germline V gene are LGHNA and YNFKEQ. The CDR3 is CASSQDSSYNSPLHF. As DNA, the CDR3 is TGTGCCAGCAGCCAAGACAGCTCCTATAATTCACCCCTCCACTTT.

This clonotype was recorded a few times. J is TRBJ2-7 and V is TRBV4-3; D not certain. CDR3 length equals 14 residues. V lost 0 bases and J 0 bases, leaving 6 bases between the germline ends. Germline V gene data show CDR1 as LGHNA and CDR2 as YSLEER. The CDR3 loop reads CASSQERHSYEQYF. The CDR3 bases are TGCGCCAGCAGCCAAGAACGACACTCCTACGAGCAGTACTTC.

In the case of this clonotype: One end of the junction is discordant with germline, which a read error may explain. The chain carries TRBV7-3 and TRBJ2-2; no firm D call. This CDR3 region has 13 residues. Per the germline V gene, CDR1 is SGHTA and CDR2 is FQGTGA. CDR3: CASSLTMTGELFF. Written as DNA, the CDR3 is TGTGCCAGCAGCCTAACGATGACCGGGGAGCTGTTTTTT.